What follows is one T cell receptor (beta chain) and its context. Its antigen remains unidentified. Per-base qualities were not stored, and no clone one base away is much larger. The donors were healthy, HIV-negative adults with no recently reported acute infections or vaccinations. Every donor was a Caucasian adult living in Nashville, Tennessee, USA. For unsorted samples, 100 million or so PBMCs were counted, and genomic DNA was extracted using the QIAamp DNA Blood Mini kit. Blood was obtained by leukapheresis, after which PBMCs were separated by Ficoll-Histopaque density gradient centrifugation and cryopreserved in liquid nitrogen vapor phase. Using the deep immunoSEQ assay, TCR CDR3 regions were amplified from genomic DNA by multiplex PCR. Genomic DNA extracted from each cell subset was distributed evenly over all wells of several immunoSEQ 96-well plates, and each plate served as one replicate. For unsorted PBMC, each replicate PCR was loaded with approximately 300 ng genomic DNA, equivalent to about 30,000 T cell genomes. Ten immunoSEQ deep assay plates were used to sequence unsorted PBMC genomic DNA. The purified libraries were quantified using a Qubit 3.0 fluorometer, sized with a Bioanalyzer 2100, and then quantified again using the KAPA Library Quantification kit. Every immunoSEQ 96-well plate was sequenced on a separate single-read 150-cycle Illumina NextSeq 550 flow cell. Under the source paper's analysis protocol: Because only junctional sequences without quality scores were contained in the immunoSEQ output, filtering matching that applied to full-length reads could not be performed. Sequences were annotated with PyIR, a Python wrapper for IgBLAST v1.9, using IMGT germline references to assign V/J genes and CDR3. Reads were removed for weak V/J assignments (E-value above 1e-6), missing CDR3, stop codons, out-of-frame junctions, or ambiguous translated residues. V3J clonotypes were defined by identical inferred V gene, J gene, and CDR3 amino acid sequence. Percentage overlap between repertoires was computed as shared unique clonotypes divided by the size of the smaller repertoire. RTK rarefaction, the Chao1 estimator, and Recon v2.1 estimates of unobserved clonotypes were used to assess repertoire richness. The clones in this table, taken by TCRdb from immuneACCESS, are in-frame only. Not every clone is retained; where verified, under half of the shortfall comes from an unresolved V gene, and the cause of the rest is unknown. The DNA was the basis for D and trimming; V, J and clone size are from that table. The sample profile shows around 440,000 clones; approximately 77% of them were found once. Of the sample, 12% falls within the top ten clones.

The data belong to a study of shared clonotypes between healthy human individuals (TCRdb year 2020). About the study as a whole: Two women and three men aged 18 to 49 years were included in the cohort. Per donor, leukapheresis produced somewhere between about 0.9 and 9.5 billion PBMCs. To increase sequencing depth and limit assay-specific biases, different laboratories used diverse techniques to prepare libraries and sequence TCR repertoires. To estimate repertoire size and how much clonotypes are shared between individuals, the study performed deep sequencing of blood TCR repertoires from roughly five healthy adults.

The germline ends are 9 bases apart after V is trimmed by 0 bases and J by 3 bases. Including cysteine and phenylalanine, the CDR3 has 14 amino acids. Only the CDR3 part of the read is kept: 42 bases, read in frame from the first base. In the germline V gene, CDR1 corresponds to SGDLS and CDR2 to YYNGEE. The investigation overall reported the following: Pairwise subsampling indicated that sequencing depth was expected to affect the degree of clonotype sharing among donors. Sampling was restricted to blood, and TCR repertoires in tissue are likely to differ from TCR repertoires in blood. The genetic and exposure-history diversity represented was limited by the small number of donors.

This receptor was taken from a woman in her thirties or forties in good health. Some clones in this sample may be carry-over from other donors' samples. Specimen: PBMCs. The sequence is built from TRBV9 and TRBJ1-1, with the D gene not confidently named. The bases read TGTGCCAGCAGCGTAGGCCAGATTTACACTGAAGCTTTCTTT. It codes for CASSVGQIYTEAFF.